The clone carrying this T cell receptor beta chain was seen ten or more times. Its cognate antigen is unknown. As handled by the study authors: Using the CDR3 differences seen across clinicopathological groups, the authors built a distant-metastasis classifier for papillary thyroid cancer, which was meant to discriminate distant-metastatic patients. TCRdb reanalyzed the PCR reads via MiXCR. The V and J calls follow TCRdb's processing rather than the paper's. This table holds fewer than 25,000 clones, 20% to 25% found once. The CDR3 spans 16 residues. Trimming cost V 2 bases and J 5 bases; bases outside gene matches: 12. The germline V gene has CDR1 DFQATT and CDR2 SNEGSKA (reference sequence). The sample is drawn from a study of metastatic and nonmetastatic thyroid tumors. Looking at the study overall: The study looked at repertoires side by side in blood and in tumor or nodule tissue from malignant and benign thyroid patients.

The study's findings and limits: The study reportedly found significantly higher TCR beta diversity in malignant thyroid tumors than benign nodules, in blood and tumor.

Thyroid surgery was performed in patients who had received no treatment beforehand. The sequenced sample was blood. The V and J genes are TRBV20-1 and TRBJ2-7; 10 nucleotides align to TRBD2. The sequence came from a male donor with papillary thyroid cancer or a benign thyroid nodule (not recorded which). Some clones in this sample may be carry-over from other donors' samples. The DNA for the CDR3 is TGCAGTGCTAGAAGCGGGAGGGCCTTACGTAGAGACGAGCAGTACTTC. Translation: CSARSGRALRRDEQYF.